This T cell receptor beta chain was retrieved from a study of T-cell memory formation after mild COVID-19. One entry per CDR3 protein results from TCRdb running MiXCR on the 5' RACE reads. The repertoire consists of 40,000 to 55,000 distinct CDR3 sequences, with roughly 12% occurring once and the leading ten covering roughly 22%. The sequence derives from a man aged 18-30 years who had mild COVID-19 (a few samples of this study predate the infection). Cell type and time point are not known. Material for sequencing was PBMCs or a T cell subset sorted from them (not recorded which).

The chain's CDR3 is CASSLVEGITEAFF. DNA of the CDR3: TGTGCCAGCAGCTTAGTCGAGGGGATCACTGAAGCTTTCTTT. The gene calls are TRBV7-9 and TRBJ1-1, with D possibly TRBD1 on 5 matching bases. V lost 1 base and J lost 4, with 10 bases in between. The CDR3 sequence is 14 residues long. The germline gives CDR1 SEHNR, CDR2 FQNEAQ (reference sequence).